Listed here is a single T cell receptor beta chain. Its antigen is as yet unknown. Relative to the germline gene, one junction end is altered; a read error may explain this. The PCR had 60 Vbeta and 13 Jbeta primers. Sequenced by immunoSEQ multiplex PCR; TCRdb stores in-frame clones only, minus some. The data contain approximately 170,000 clones, roughly 83% of them singletons. The data derive from a study of cytomegalovirus exposure and HLA in healthy donors. At the level of the study: The study placed 70% to 90% of its approximately 400 genotyped donors in the Caucasian-associated ancestry cluster.

Germline values: CDR1 SNHLY, CDR2 FYNNEI. This CDR3 has 15 residues. Notes on the study in general: As a later analysis showed, a missense DCLRE1C variant was linked to trimming of TCR beta V- and J-genes. A later analysis found common viral pathogens apparently linked to several of the most significant clusters. Segments of the TCR beta V type were, in most cases, productive about 87% or about 30% of the time in an earlier analysis.

The TCR comes from a boy aged 2 to 10 in good health and CMV-seronegative. The chain couples TRBV2 to TRBJ2-5; maybe TRBD2 (5 bases). Sequenced material: PBMCs. The CDR3, as DNA: TGTGCCAGCAGTGGGCTAGCCAACCCCCAAGAGACCCGGTACTTC. As protein: CASSGLANPQETRYF.